These 29 T cell receptor beta chains share one sample of origin, sequenced in a study of OX40 agonist ivuxolimab in advanced cancers. Library construction relied on the immunoSEQ multiplex PCR assay. TCRdb re-hosts the immuneACCESS table, in-frame sequences only. Its copies lack some clones; in the studies checked, an unresolved V gene accounts for under half of them, and the cause for the rest is not known. Here the sample has 100,000 to 120,000 clones; around nine tenths occur a single time. Jointly, the top ten make up 0.27% of the sample. The specimen comprised CD4+ or CD8+ T cells sorted from blood, sampled in a trial of the OX40 agonist ivuxolimab. Receptors were obtained from an adult with an advanced solid tumor such as melanoma, head and neck, liver or kidney cancer.

This sequence joins TRBV6-1 and TRBJ1-2; D is perhaps TRBD1 (6 bases). The germline V gene has CDR1 MNHNS and CDR2 SASEGT. This CDR3 has 14 amino acids. V shed 8 bases and J shed 5 bases, with 18 bases lying between them. CDR3 protein: CASVGGGRWYGYTF. CDR3 bases: TGTGCCAGCGTGGGAGGGGGGCGGTGGTATGGCTACACCTTC.

The V gene is TRBV6-5, the J gene TRBJ2-1; D not certain. CDR1 is MNHEY and CDR2 is SVGAGI in the germline V gene. This CDR3 has 14 amino acids. Trimming took 0 bases from V and 12 from J, leaving 15 bases between them. CDR3 coding DNA: TGTGCCAGCAGTTACTCGAATCCAATGATGGGGCAGTTCTTC. Protein product: CASSYSNPMMGQFF.

This chain links TRBV7-9 with TRBJ1-1, with unresolved D. CDR1 is SEHNR and CDR2 is FQNEAQ in the germline V gene (reference sequence). The CDR3 runs 17 residues. Trimming shortened V by 1 base and J by 1 base, and 16 bases separated the two germline ends. The CDR3 reads CASSLVSFGSKNTEAFF. The CDR3 nucleotides read TGTGCCAGCAGCTTAGTCTCATTTGGGTCGAAGAACACTGAAGCTTTCTTT.

This chain uses TRBV7-8 with TRBJ2-3; D unclear. The V end lost 5 bases, the J end lost 0 bases, and 12 bases lay between the germline ends. CDR1 is SGHVS and CDR2 is FQNEAQ in the germline V gene. The CDR3 has 15 amino acids. This CDR3 is CASSTRLVSTDTQYF. CDR3 DNA: TGTGCCAGCAGCACCCGACTGGTCAGCACAGATACGCAGTATTTT.

This chain uses TRBV28 with TRBJ2-5; TRBD1 aligns across 9 bases. Germline assignment: CDR1 MDHEN and CDR2 SYDVKM. There are 15 residues in the CDR3. V gave up 0 bases and J gave up 5 bases; unmatched junction bases: 4. CDR3 coding DNA: TGTGCCAGCAGTTTATGGACAGGGGGAGGGGAGACCCAGTACTTC. Its translation is CASSLWTGGGETQYF.

The DNA for the CDR3 is TGTGCCAGTACCCCATCCGGGAGGCAGGGTCAGCCCCAGCATTTT. It codes for CASTPSGRQGQPQHF. The chain is built from TRBV19 and TRBJ1-5; D might be TRBD1 (5 bases). Germline loops: CDR1 LNHDA, CDR2 SQIVND (reference sequence). Trimming removed 7 bases at V and 6 bases at J, with 19 bases between. This CDR3 spans 15 amino acids.

This chain joins TRBV30 and TRBJ1-3; the D gene is possibly TRBD1 (5 bases). Germline CDR1 and CDR2: GTSNPN and SVGIG (reference sequence). The CDR3 loop spans 15 amino acids. The ends were cut back, 3 bases at V and 0 bases at J, with 12 bases in the middle. CDR3 sequence reads: CAWRFTGDSGNTIYF. Written as DNA, the CDR3 is TGTGCCTGGAGGTTTACAGGAGACTCTGGAAACACCATATATTTT.

Worth noting for this clone: An end of the junction differs from the germline gene, which may be a read error. This chain uses TRBV7-2 with TRBJ2-7; D tentatively reads TRBD1 or TRBD2 (5 bases each). Germline V lookup: CDR1 SGHTA, CDR2 FQGNSA. The CDR3 has 13 amino acids. The CDR3 DNA sequence: TGTGCCAGCAGCTCCGGGACCCTTGACCTCCCGGACTTC. It translates to CASSSGTLDLPDF.

The chain joins TRBV10-3 to TRBJ1-5; tentatively, D is TRBD1 (6 bases). V was cut by 6 bases and J by 2 bases, with 14 bases left in between. CDR3 length equals 15 residues. CDR1 and CDR2 from the germline V gene are ENHRY and SYGVKD. CDR3 DNA sequence: TGTGCCATCAGCGAACAGGGAACTGGCAATCAGCCCCAGCATTTT. Amino acids: CAISEQGTGNQPQHF.

This clone was seen more than once but under ten times. Written as DNA, the CDR3 is TGTGCCAGCAGCGAGACCGAAATTAGGGGAGCTTTCTTT. Translation gives CASSETEIRGAFF. The chain employs TRBV2 and TRBJ1-1, with D possibly matching TRBD1 (5 bases). Trimming took 6 bases from V and 10 from J, leaving 18 bases between them. From germline, CDR1 is SNHLY and CDR2 FYNNEI. The CDR3 contains 13 residues.

This clone has a handful of counts. The chain carries TRBV5-6 and TRBJ1-5, with no clear D. Germline CDR1 reads SGHDT; CDR2 reads YYEEEE. The CDR3 has 14 amino acids. Trimming shortened V by 0 bases and J by 6 bases, and 10 bases separated the two germline ends. CDR3 residues: CASSLGAGGQPQHF. Here the CDR3 DNA reads TGTGCCAGCAGCTTGGGGGCGGGAGGTCAGCCCCAGCATTTT.

This chain links TRBV6-1 with TRBJ2-7; D is perhaps TRBD1 or TRBD2 (5 bases each). Germline V gene data show CDR1 as MNHNS and CDR2 as SASEGT. CDR3 size: 14 residues. The V end lost 6 bases, the J end lost 2 bases, and 14 bases lay between the germline ends. The CDR3 spells CASSQGRRTYEQYF. The CDR3 nucleotides are TGTGCCAGCAGCCAGGGACGGCGGACCTACGAGCAGTACTTC.

This clone appeared a few times. This sequence joins TRBV14 and TRBJ1-1; D is undetermined. Germline lookup yields CDR1 SGHDN and CDR2 FVKESK. The CDR3 has 13 residues. Trimming removed 0 bases at V and 0 bases at J, with 2 bases between. CDR3 bases: TGTGCCAGCAGCCAAGATCTGAACACTGAAGCTTTCTTT. This codes for CASSQDLNTEAFF. Filled out from reference TRBV14 and TRBJ1-1, the complete variable domain reads EAGVTQFPSHSVIEKGQTVTLRCDPISGHDNLYWYRRVMGKEIKFLLHFVKESKQDESGMPNNRFLAERTGGTYSTLKVQPAELEDSGVYFCASSQDLNTEAFFGQGTRLTVV.

V and J are TRBV25-1 and TRBJ1-1; D remains unclear. Trimming removed 0 bases at V and 10 bases at J, with 15 bases between. Germline V lookup: CDR1 MGHDK, CDR2 SYGVNS. The length of the CDR3 is 14 residues. The CDR3 here is CASSEYWVLVGAFF. The CDR3 bases are TGTGCCAGCAGTGAATACTGGGTTCTGGTTGGAGCTTTCTTT.

The genes are TRBV29-1 and TRBJ2-7; no reliable D call. The CDR3 has 13 residues. V gave up 4 bases and J gave up 0 bases, with 10 bases separating them. Per the germline V gene, CDR1 is SQVTM and CDR2 is ANQGSEA. The CDR3 protein is CSVASRLSYEQYF. In DNA, the CDR3 is TGCAGCGTTGCCTCACGCCTCTCCTACGAGCAGTACTTC.

The genes are TRBV18 and TRBJ2-3; no clear D. Germline V gene data show CDR1 as KGHSH and CDR2 as LQKENI. The CDR3 extends over 14 amino acids. Trimming shortened V by 1 base and J by 5 bases, and 10 bases separated the two germline ends. The CDR3 bases are TGTGCCAGCTCACCACGACCTCCGGGAGATACGCAGTATTTT. It translates to CASSPRPPGDTQYF.

V gene TRBV10-3 combines with J gene TRBJ2-7; D unresolved. From germline, CDR1 is ENHRY and CDR2 SYGVKD. V lost 2 bases, J lost 2 bases, and 7 bases lay in between. This CDR3 comprises 13 residues. The CDR3 DNA reads TGTGCCATCAGTGAGCGGGCCCCCTACGAGCAGTACTTC. It is translated as CAISERAPYEQYF.

The rearrangement uses TRBV4-3 and TRBJ1-2; D uncertain. CDR3 length equals 14 residues. V lost 0 bases to trimming and J lost 0 bases, with 5 bases between them. The germline gives CDR1 LGHNA, CDR2 YSLEER. DNA for the CDR3: TGCGCCAGCAGCCAAGAGACGGCTAACTATGGCTACACCTTC. It codes for CASSQETANYGYTF.

The chain is built from TRBV7-2 and TRBJ1-2; D might be TRBD1 (6 bases). V was cut by 1 base and J by 4 bases, with 13 bases left in between. The germline gives CDR1 SGHTA, CDR2 FQGNSA. This CDR3 spans 15 amino acids. The CDR3 DNA follows: TGTGCCAGCAGCTTAGGAGACAGGATCAGCTATGGCTACACCTTC. This sequence encodes CASSLGDRISYGYTF.

This clone was recorded once. The rearrangement links TRBV20-1 to TRBJ1-2, with D possibly being TRBD1 (5 bases). The ends were cut back, 4 bases at V and 8 bases at J, with 11 bases in the middle. The CDR3 has 11 amino acids. The germline CDR1 and CDR2 sequences are DFQATT and SNEGSKA (reference sequence). This CDR3 reads CSATDRWGYTF. The DNA of the CDR3 is TGCAGTGCTACCGACAGATGGGGCTACACCTTC.

The chain employs TRBV27 and TRBJ1-6; 7 bases agree with TRBD1. Losses at the gene ends were 0 bases for V and 8 bases for J; bases not matched to a gene: 4. The CDR3 is 15 residues long. Germline V gene lookup returns CDR1 MNHEY and CDR2 SMNVEV (reference sequence). The CDR3 DNA reads as TGTGCCAGCAGTTTATCTCGGGACAGCTATTCACCCCTCCACTTT. Protein: CASSLSRDSYSPLHF.

This clone has only one observation. The chain recombines TRBV7-9 with TRBJ2-3; unclear D gene. The CDR3 covers 13 residues. CDR1 and CDR2 (germline): SEHNR, FQNEAQ (reference sequence). Trimming stripped 3 bases from V and 0 bases from J, with 4 bases between. CDR3 bases: TGTGCCAGCAGCTTGGCCAGCACAGATACGCAGTATTTT. It codes for CASSLASTDTQYF.

The CDR3 is CASSKEAWFSDTQYF. As DNA, the CDR3 is TGTGCCAGCTCAAAAGAGGCTTGGTTCTCAGATACGCAGTATTTT. The chain couples TRBV18 to TRBJ2-3; no firm D call. This CDR3 has 15 residues. Germline-derived CDR1 and CDR2 are KGHSH and LQKENI. The V gene lost 5 bases and the J gene lost 4 bases, with 16 bases spanning the gap.

This chain links TRBV7-3 with TRBJ2-2, with D tentatively TRBD1 (6 bases). Deletions cut 0 bases from V and 5 bases from J, with 10 bases between. The CDR3 is 15 amino acids. Germline V CDR1 and CDR2: SGHTA, FQGTGA. The CDR3 region is CASSLTIGGTGELFF. DNA of the CDR3: TGTGCCAGCAGCTTAACGATAGGGGGTACCGGGGAGCTGTTTTTT. The entire variable domain, with the rest obtained from reference TRBV7-3 and TRBJ2-2, is as follows: GAGVSQTPSNKVTEKGKYVELRCDPISGHTALYWYRQSLGQGPEFLIYFQGTGAADDSGLPNDRFFAVRPEGSVSTLKIQRTERGDSAVYLCASSLTIGGTGELFFGEGSRLTVL.

The chain is built from TRBV7-9 and TRBJ2-3; 9 nucleotides agree with TRBD2. With 1 base clipped from V and 2 bases from J, the junction kept 4 bases outside the gene matches. This CDR3 contains 16 residues. CDR1 SEHNR and CDR2 FQNEAQ come from the germline V gene (reference sequence). The CDR3 protein is CASSLGASGATDTQYF. Written as DNA, the CDR3 is TGTGCCAGCAGCTTAGGGGCTAGCGGGGCCACAGATACGCAGTATTTT.

The chain is built from TRBV9 and TRBJ2-7; no clear D. The CDR3 is 15 amino acids. V dropped 0 bases and J dropped 2 bases, with 12 bases sitting between them. CDR1 is SGDLS and CDR2 is YYNGEE in the germline V gene. This chain's CDR3 is CASSVDSRPPYEQYF. CDR3 bases: TGTGCCAGCAGCGTAGATTCTAGGCCGCCCTACGAGCAGTACTTC.

The gene calls are TRBV29-1 and TRBJ1-1; D is unresolved. The V and J ends lost 0 bases and 1 base respectively, with 9 bases between them. CDR1 and CDR2 from the germline V gene are SQVTM and ANQGSEA. The CDR3 has 14 amino acids. CDR3 DNA: TGCAGCGTTGAAGATCGGGCAGGGAACACTGAAGCTTTCTTT. Translating it yields CSVEDRAGNTEAFF.

In this sample, this clone turned up a few times. The chain is built from TRBV11-2 and TRBJ1-2; weak D call: TRBD1 (6 bases). The CDR3 totals 17 residues. Looked up from germline, CDR1 is SGHAT and CDR2 is FQNNGV. V was shortened by 1 base and J by 4 bases, with 19 bases between the two germline ends. The CDR3: CASSLGSWGAPGYGYTF. The DNA of the CDR3 is TGTGCCAGCAGCTTAGGATCTTGGGGGGCCCCGGGCTATGGCTACACCTTC.

The rearrangement links TRBV5-1 to TRBJ2-2, with D maybe TRBD2 (5 bases). CDR1 is SGHRS and CDR2 is YFSETQ in the germline V gene. Trimming pared 0 bases from V and 5 bases from J, leaving 17 bases between. The CDR3 spans 17 residues. In DNA form, the CDR3 reads TGCGCCAGCAGCTTGGCTGGATCGGGGATGGGAACCGGGGAGCTGTTTTTT. Protein sequence: CASSLAGSGMGTGELFF.